The clone carrying this T cell receptor beta chain was seen ten or more times. Its specificity is not known. This sample stems from a study of cytomegalovirus exposure and HLA in healthy donors. General observations from the study: There were some V segments, including TRBV6-2 and TRBV6-3, excluded as indistinguishable.

The germline V gene encodes CDR1 LGHNA and CDR2 YSLEER. Trimming removed 3 bases at V and 0 bases at J, with 17 bases between. The CDR3 has 17 residues. Vbeta (60) and Jbeta (13) primers were used in the PCR. Assay: immunoSEQ multiplex PCR; the TCRdb copy retains only in-frame clones and omits some. There are tens of thousands of clones in the sample; 82% occur only once, and 3% to 4% lies in the top ten. The sample taken for sequencing was PBMCs. The rearrangement links TRBV4-3 to TRBJ2-5; a weak D match, TRBD2 (6 bases). This clonotype was sampled from a middle-aged man in good health and CMV-seronegative. The CDR3 DNA sequence: TGCGCCAGCAGCCACCCTCGACTAGAAGGACACCAAGAGACCCAGTACTTC. Protein: CASSHPRLEGHQETQYF.